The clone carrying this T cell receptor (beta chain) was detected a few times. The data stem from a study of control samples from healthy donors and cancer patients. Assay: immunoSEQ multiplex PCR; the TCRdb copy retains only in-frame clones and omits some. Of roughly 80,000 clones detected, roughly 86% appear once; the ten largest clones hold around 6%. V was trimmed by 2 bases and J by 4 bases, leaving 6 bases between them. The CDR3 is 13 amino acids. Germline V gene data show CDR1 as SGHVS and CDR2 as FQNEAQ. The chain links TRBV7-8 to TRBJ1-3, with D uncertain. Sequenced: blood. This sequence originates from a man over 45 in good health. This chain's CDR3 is CASSLREGNTIYF. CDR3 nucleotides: TGTGCCAGCAGCTTACGGGAAGGAAACACCATATATTTT.